A selection of T cell receptor beta chains follows, all from one sample in a study of beta chain features in type 1 diabetes. Only in-frame clones appear in the TCRdb table, and some are missing; sequencing was by immunoSEQ multiplex PCR. The table lists fewer than 200,000 clones, about 8.5% of them singletons. The material sequenced was central memory CD4+ T cells from blood. The source of these receptors is a man between 18 and 29 years old in good health. Each CDR3 is given with its conserved first and last residue. A D gene is named only where the DNA matches it firmly. Size values are once, few and many counts, or a class for expanded clones, and some rows have none.

j_call cdr3_length v_call d_call clone_size cdr3_nt cdr3_aa
TRBJ2-2 15 TRBV7-2 - many TGTGCCAGCAGCTCTCGCCGCCGAGACACCGGGGAGCTGTTTTTT CASSSRRRDTGELFF
TRBJ2-5 12 TRBV7-2 TRBD1 few TGTGCCAGCAGCAATCAAGGGGGCCTCACGTACTTC CASSNQGGLTYF
TRBJ1-5 16 TRBV18 TRBD1 - TGTGCCAGCTCACCATCCTTTGCAGGGGGCAGTCAGCCCCAGCATTTT CASSPSFAGGSQPQHF
TRBJ1-4 15 TRBV9 - few TGTGCCAGCAGCTCCCGACGGGGGATTGGTGAAAAACTGTTTTTT CASSSRRGIGEKLFF
TRBJ2-3 15 TRBV5-4 TRBD1 - TGTGCCAGCAGCTTCAGGGACAGGGGAACAGATACGCAGTATTTT CASSFRDRGTDTQYF
TRBJ1-3 15 TRBV6-1 - few TGTGCCAGCAGTCCGAGGGGAGGCTCTGGAAACACCATATATTTT CASSPRGGSGNTIYF
TRBJ2-3 14 TRBV28 TRBD1 few TGTGCCAGCAGGACAGGGTATCACACAGATACGCAGTATTTT CASRTGYHTDTQYF
TRBJ1-5 14 TRBV30 - few TGTGCCTGGAGTGAAGGACATCCAAATCAGCCCCAGCATTTT CAWSEGHPNQPQHF
TRBJ2-7 14 TRBV5-1 - - TGCGCCAGCAGCTTAAACGTAGGGGCGTACGAGCAGTACTTC CASSLNVGAYEQYF
TRBJ1-2 14 TRBV18 TRBD1 - TGTGCCAGCTCACCGCGGACAGGCCCTCGGGGCTACACCTTC CASSPRTGPRGYTF
TRBJ2-2 15 TRBV30 TRBD2 - TGTGCCTGGAGTGAACTAGCGGGAGGGCACGGGGAGCTGTTTTTT CAWSELAGGHGELFF
TRBJ2-7 15 TRBV9 TRBD2 - TGTGCCAGCAGCGCCGCTAGCGGTCCGCCTCGAGAGCAGTACTTC CASSAASGPPREQYF
TRBJ2-2 16 TRBV5-5 - few TGTGCCAGCAGCTTGGTCGCGGGACCTAACACCGGGGAGCTGTTTTTT CASSLVAGPNTGELFF
TRBJ1-5 13 TRBV19 - few TGTGCCAGTAGTATAGTTGAAGGGGAGCCCCAGCATTTT CASSIVEGEPQHF
TRBJ2-3 17 TRBV29-1 TRBD2 many TGCAGCGTTGAAGACCCCTGGGGAGGGAAGGTATCCGATACGCAGTATTTT CSVEDPWGGKVSDTQYF
TRBJ1-6 14 TRBV6-6 TRBD1 few TGTGCCAGCAGATCGGGACAGCCTAATTCACCCCTCCACTTT CASRSGQPNSPLHF
TRBJ2-4 14 TRBV19 TRBD2 few TGTGCCAGTAGTATAGGGGACGGGAGGAACATTCAGTACTTC CASSIGDGRNIQYF
TRBJ2-3 12 TRBV28 TRBD2 few TGTGCCAGCAGTTCGGGGGGGGATACGCAGTATTTT CASSSGGDTQYF
TRBJ2-1 15 TRBV7-6 - - TGTGCCAGCAGCTTAGTTAGGAGGCCTGGGGATGAGCAGTTCTTC CASSLVRRPGDEQFF
TRBJ2-7 14 TRBV29-1 - many TGCAGCGTTGCGTCGCGGGTGAGGTCGTACGAGCAGTACTTC CSVASRVRSYEQYF
TRBJ2-1 16 TRBV9 TRBD2 few TGTGCCAGCAGCGTAGCACGACTAGCGGGAGGTGATGAGCAGTTCTTC CASSVARLAGGDEQFF
TRBJ2-1 15 TRBV4-2 TRBD2 few TGTGCCAGCAGCCAAGGGACTAGGGCCAACAATGAGCAGTTCTTC CASSQGTRANNEQFF
TRBJ1-5 15 TRBV18 - - TGTGCCAGCTCACCACGTCCGGGTAGCAATCAGCCCCAGCATTTT CASSPRPGSNQPQHF
TRBJ1-2 13 TRBV28 TRBD1 few TGTGCCAGCAGCCCCGGGACAGGGGAAGGCTACACCTTC CASSPGTGEGYTF
TRBJ1-1 17 TRBV7-9 - - TGTGCCAGCAGCTTAGTTAGTTACAGAAGAAGGAACACTGAAGCTTTCTTT CASSLVSYRRRNTEAFF
TRBJ1-6 13 TRBV27 - few TGTGCCAGCAGAACGATGTCGGGTTTCACCCTCCACTTT CASRTMSGFTLHF
TRBJ1-5 15 TRBV7-2 - many TGTGCCAGCAGCTTAGCCAGGGATAGCAATCAGCCCCAGCATTTT CASSLARDSNQPQHF
TRBJ2-3 16 TRBV27 - many TGTGCCAGCAGTTCGATTAAGGACTCAAACACAGATACGCAGTATTTT CASSSIKDSNTDTQYF
TRBJ1-4 16 TRBV29-1 - - TGCAGCCTTAGCCCCCCAGGGGTTGCAACTAATGAAAAACTGTTTTTT CSLSPPGVATNEKLFF
TRBJ1-5 15 TRBV9 TRBD1 few TGTGCCAGCAGCCCAGGGACAGGTGCGAATCAGCCCCAGCATTTT CASSPGTGANQPQHF
TRBJ2-3 13 TRBV4-3 TRBD2 - TGCGCCAGCAGCCCGGGGGGGCCTAATACGCAGTATTTT CASSPGGPNTQYF
TRBJ2-7 13 TRBV2 - - TGTGCCAGCAGCCTAGGGGGGGGGAACGAGCAGTACTTC CASSLGGGNEQYF
TRBJ2-7 14 TRBV18 - - TGTGCCAGCTCACCGAACAGACCTCCGGACGAGCAGTACTTC CASSPNRPPDEQYF
TRBJ2-7 16 TRBV21-1 - few TGTGCCAGCAGCAAAGAGAGGGGACACAGCTCCTACGAGCAGTACTTC CASSKERGHSSYEQYF
TRBJ2-3 14 TRBV5-6 TRBD1 many TGTGCCAGCAGCCTACGGACAGGGGCAGATACGCAGTATTTT CASSLRTGADTQYF
TRBJ1-2 15 TRBV19 TRBD1 - TGTGCCAGTAGTATTAGGGACAGGTGGGCAAATGGCTACACCTTC CASSIRDRWANGYTF
TRBJ2-5 14 TRBV29-1 TRBD2 - TGCAGCGTTGAATTGACTAGCAGCCAAGAGACCCAGTACTTC CSVELTSSQETQYF
TRBJ2-7 14 TRBV5-1 TRBD1 - TGCGCCAGCAGCTTACAGGGGGCAGGATACGAGCAGTACTTC CASSLQGAGYEQYF
TRBJ2-3 13 TRBV15 - - TGTGCCACCAGCAGAGATGTAGCCGATACGCAGTATTTT CATSRDVADTQYF